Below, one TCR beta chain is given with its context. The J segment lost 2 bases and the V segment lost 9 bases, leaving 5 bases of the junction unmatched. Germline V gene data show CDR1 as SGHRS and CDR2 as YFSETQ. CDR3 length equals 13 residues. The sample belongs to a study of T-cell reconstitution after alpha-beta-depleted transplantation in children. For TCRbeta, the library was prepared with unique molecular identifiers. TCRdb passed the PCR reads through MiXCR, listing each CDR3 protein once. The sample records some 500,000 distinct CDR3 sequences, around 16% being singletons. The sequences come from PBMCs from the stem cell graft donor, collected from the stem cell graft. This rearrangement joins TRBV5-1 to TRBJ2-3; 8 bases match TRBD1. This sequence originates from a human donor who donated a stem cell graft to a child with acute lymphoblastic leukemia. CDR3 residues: CAIRDRFTDTQYF. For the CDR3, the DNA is TGCGCCATCCGGGACAGGTTCACAGATACGCAGTATTTT. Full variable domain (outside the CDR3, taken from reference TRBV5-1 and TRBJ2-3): KAGVTQTPRYLIKTRGQQVTLSCSPISGHRSVSWYQQTPGQGLQFLFEYFSETQRNKGNFPGRFSGRQFSNSRSEMNVSTLELGDSALYLCAIRDRFTDTQYFGPGTRLTVL.